Presented here are 23 T cell receptor beta chains from one specimen sequenced in a study of shared clonotypes between healthy human individuals (dated by TCRdb to 2018 to 2020). CD8 naive samples consisted of CD45RO-negative cells that were positively selected for CCR7, yielding a CD45RA+CCR7+ population without TemRA cells. Library construction relied on the immunoSEQ multiplex PCR assay. Not all clones reach the TCRdb copy of this immuneACCESS table, which keeps in-frame sequences only. Checked studies attribute under half of the gap to unresolved V genes and leave the rest unexplained. The sample table records under 1 million clones; 90% to 97% of these occur just once. The ten biggest clones cover under 0.3% of the sample. The sample comprised naive CD8+ T cells sorted from blood. What this sample's cell subset or site label stands for: CD45RA+CCR7+. Receptors were obtained from a man aged 25-45 years in good health.

The gene calls are TRBV5-1 and TRBJ2-1; D gene unclear. Trimming removed 0 bases from V and 0 bases from J, with 10 bases in between. The germline V gene has CDR1 SGHRS and CDR2 YFSETQ. The CDR3 runs 16 residues. CDR3 coding DNA: TGCGCCAGCAGCTTGGTTCCGGGCCCCTCCTACAATGAGCAGTTCTTC. This encodes CASSLVPGPSYNEQFF. The full variable domain, in which reference TRBV5-1 and TRBJ2-1 provide the parts outside the CDR3, is KAGVTQTPRYLIKTRGQQVTLSCSPISGHRSVSWYQQTPGQGLQFLFEYFSETQRNKGNFPGRFSGRQFSNSRSEMNVSTLELGDSALYLCASSLVPGPSYNEQFFGPGTRLTVL.

This chain joins TRBV10-2 and TRBJ2-2; no firm D call. Deletions cut 7 bases from V and 4 bases from J, with 16 bases between. Germline CDR1 and CDR2: WSHSY and SAAADI. The CDR3 is 15 residues long. CDR3 in amino acids: CASKSPIVVTGELFF. In nucleotides, the CDR3 is TGCGCCAGCAAGAGCCCCATCGTAGTCACCGGGGAGCTGTTTTTT.

The chain employs TRBV10-1 and TRBJ2-7; D may correspond to TRBD1 or TRBD2 (5 bases each). Between the trimmed V and J ends, which lost 6 bases and 4 bases, there was a span of 10 bases. The germline gives CDR1 WNHNN, CDR2 SYGVQD (reference sequence). The CDR3 length is 12 residues. CDR3 in DNA: TGCGCCAGCAGCGGGGACCGATACGAGCAGTACTTC. This codes for CASSGDRYEQYF.

This sequence joins TRBV2 and TRBJ2-2; 8 nucleotides match TRBD1. This CDR3 is built from 16 residues. The germline gives CDR1 SNHLY, CDR2 FYNNEI. The V segment lost 1 base and the J segment 2 bases; nucleotides outside the gene matches: 3. CDR3 sequence: CASSEGTGLNTGELFF. The CDR3 nucleotides are TGTGCCAGCAGTGAAGGGACAGGGCTAAACACCGGGGAGCTGTTTTTT. Filled out from reference TRBV2 and TRBJ2-2, the complete variable domain reads EPEVTQTPSHQVTQMGQEVILRCVPISNHLYFYWYRQILGQKVEFLVSFYNNEISEKSEIFDDQFSVERPDGSNFTLKIRSTKLEDSAMYFCASSEGTGLNTGELFFGEGSRLTVL.

This chain links TRBV27 with TRBJ2-1; 10 bases align to TRBD2. The trim removed 2 bases at V and 8 bases at J, leaving 6 bases unmatched. The CDR3 covers 15 residues. CDR1 MNHEY and CDR2 SMNVEV come from the germline V gene (reference sequence). The CDR3 DNA is TGTGCCAGCAGTTTAGGGGCTAGCGGGAGATATGAGCAGTTCTTC. Residues: CASSLGASGRYEQFF.

The chain uses TRBV7-3 and TRBJ2-3; D is perhaps TRBD1 (6 bases). Germline loops: CDR1 SGHTA, CDR2 FQGTGA. V shed 2 bases and J shed 5 bases, with 8 bases lying between them. CDR3 size: 13 residues. Written as DNA, the CDR3 is TGTGCCAGCAGCTTACTAGGGGGAGATACGCAGTATTTT. Protein product: CASSLLGGDTQYF.

The genes are TRBV5-1 and TRBJ1-1, with D perhaps matching TRBD1 (6 bases). Trimming stripped 4 bases from V and 3 bases from J, with 13 bases between. The CDR3 is made up of 14 amino acids. The V gene's germline CDR1 is SGHRS and CDR2 YFSETQ. This CDR3 is CASSQGPGDTEAFF. The CDR3 DNA sequence: TGCGCCAGCAGCCAAGGCCCAGGGGACACTGAAGCTTTCTTT.

This clone was recorded once. The rearrangement joins TRBV27 to TRBJ2-7; 10 nucleotides align to TRBD1. J lost 2 bases, V lost 4 bases, and 5 bases had no gene match. This CDR3 has 15 amino acids. CDR1 and CDR2 (germline): MNHEY, SMNVEV (reference sequence). CDR3 sequence: CASSSSTGGAYEQYF. In nucleotides, the CDR3 is TGTGCCAGCAGTTCCTCGACAGGGGGCGCCTACGAGCAGTACTTC.

The genes are TRBV28 and TRBJ1-2, with TRBD1 matching 7 bases. CDR1 is MDHEN and CDR2 is SYDVKM in the germline V gene. J gave up 0 bases and V 3 bases, and 4 bases lay outside the gene matches. This CDR3 comprises 15 residues. DNA of the CDR3: TGTGCCAGCAGTTTTTGGGACAGCTCTAACTATGGCTACACCTTC. This sequence encodes CASSFWDSSNYGYTF.

The J gene is TRBJ2-3, the V gene TRBV7-9; no firm D call. The CDR3 is 16 residues long. CDR1 and CDR2 from the germline V gene are SEHNR and FQNEAQ (reference sequence). V was trimmed by 7 bases and J by 0 bases, leaving 17 bases between them. CDR3 sequence: CASTNLKEPSTDTQYF. The CDR3 DNA sequence: TGTGCCAGCACCAACTTGAAGGAACCTAGCACAGATACGCAGTATTTT.

The chain combines TRBV27 with TRBJ2-7; 12 nucleotides line up with TRBD2. CDR3 length equals 16 residues. Germline assignment: CDR1 MNHEY and CDR2 SMNVEV (reference sequence). V dropped 0 bases and J dropped 4; count of bases not matched to a gene: 4. The CDR3 reads CASSLSGLAGWYEQYF. The CDR3 bases are TGTGCCAGCAGTTTATCGGGACTAGCGGGCTGGTACGAGCAGTACTTC.

The V gene is TRBV11-2, the J gene TRBJ2-5; TRBD1 matches at 7 bases. This CDR3 region has 15 residues. CDR1 SGHAT and CDR2 FQNNGV come from the germline V gene. Trimming at V came to 1 base and at J to 0 bases, leaving 2 bases not matched to a gene. CDR3 sequence reads: CASSLGDRYQETQYF. CDR3 sequence (DNA): TGTGCCAGCAGCTTAGGGGACAGATACCAAGAGACCCAGTACTTC.

This chain links TRBV25-1 with TRBJ1-1, with 7 bases aligning to TRBD1. Trimming at V came to 7 bases and at J to 8 bases, leaving 13 bases not matched to a gene. The V gene's germline CDR1 is MGHDK and CDR2 SYGVNS. There are 14 residues in the CDR3. This chain's CDR3 is CASTGGPGRREAFF. CDR3 nucleotides: TGTGCCAGCACAGGGGGGCCAGGGCGTAGGGAAGCTTTCTTT. The whole variable domain, remainder taken from reference TRBV25-1 and TRBJ1-1, is EADIYQTPRYLVIGTGKKITLECSQTMGHDKMYWYQQDPGMELHLIHYSYGVNSTEKGDLSSESTVSRIRTEHFPLTLESARPSHTSQYLCASTGGPGRREAFFGQGTRLTVV.

The rearrangement links TRBV30 to TRBJ1-1; D is possibly TRBD1 (6 bases). Germline V lookup: CDR1 GTSNPN, CDR2 SVGIG (reference sequence). This CDR3 region has 13 residues. Trimming removed 1 base from V and 4 bases from J, with 10 bases in between. CDR3 in amino acids: CAWSEGVGTEAFF. The DNA of the CDR3 is TGTGCCTGGAGTGAGGGGGTGGGCACTGAAGCTTTCTTT.

V and J are TRBV7-8 and TRBJ2-5; 13 nucleotides align to TRBD2. Per germline, CDR1 SGHVS and CDR2 FQNEAQ. The ends lost 1 base at V and 5 bases at J; junction bases unmatched: 7. This CDR3 has 17 residues. CDR3 in amino acids: CASSLGTSGRVLETQYF. DNA of the CDR3: TGTGCCAGCAGCTTAGGGACTAGCGGGAGAGTTTTGGAGACCCAGTACTTC.

The chain is built from TRBV4-1 and TRBJ2-3, with 10 nucleotides matching TRBD2. Per the germline V gene, CDR1 is MGHRA and CDR2 is YSYEKL. V shed 4 bases and J 4 bases; nucleotides not matched to a gene: 11. The CDR3 extends over 17 amino acids. CDR3 sequence: CASSPLPGLATADTQYF. The CDR3 bases are TGCGCCAGCAGCCCCCTACCGGGACTAGCGACCGCAGATACGCAGTATTTT.

The chain links TRBV7-9 to TRBJ2-1; D is possibly TRBD1 (5 bases). The CDR3 sequence is 15 residues long. Between the trimmed V and J ends, which lost 0 bases and 8 bases, there was a span of 14 bases. Germline V gives CDR1 SEHNR, CDR2 FQNEAQ (reference sequence). The CDR3: CASSLAPAGIDEQFF. The DNA of the CDR3 is TGTGCCAGCAGCTTAGCACCGGCAGGGATCGATGAGCAGTTCTTC.

The rearrangement links TRBV7-6 to TRBJ2-7, with a weak D call TRBD2 (6 bases). CDR3 length equals 14 residues. V was cut by 4 bases and J by 6 bases, with 16 bases left in between. Germline V gives CDR1 SGHVS, CDR2 FNYEAQ. This CDR3 is CASSSLGLDSEQYF. CDR3 sequence (DNA): TGTGCCAGCAGCTCCTTGGGACTTGATAGCGAGCAGTACTTC.

This CDR3 reads CASSYSHRDLYEQYF. The CDR3 DNA follows: TGTGCCAGCAGCTACTCTCACCGGGACCTCTACGAGCAGTACTTC. The chain carries TRBV11-2 and TRBJ2-7; D tentatively fits TRBD1 or TRBD2 (5 bases each). The CDR3 loop spans 15 amino acids. Trimming left V 4 bases short and J 3 bases short, with 16 bases between. Per germline, CDR1 SGHAT and CDR2 FQNNGV. The full variable domain, completed using reference TRBV11-2 and TRBJ2-7, is EAGVAQSPRYKIIEKRQSVAFWCNPISGHATLYWYQQILGQGPKLLIQFQNNGVVDDSQLPKDRFSAERLKGVDSTLKIQPAKLEDSAVYLCASSYSHRDLYEQYFGPGTRLTVT.

The chain uses TRBV2 and TRBJ1-1; a weak D match, TRBD1 (6 bases). V lost 5 bases and J lost 5, with 6 bases in between. Germline V gene data show CDR1 as SNHLY and CDR2 as FYNNEI. The CDR3 covers 11 residues. Written as DNA, the CDR3 is TGTGCCAGCAGTACAGGGACTGAAGCTTTCTTT. Its protein is CASSTGTEAFF.

This chain links TRBV27 with TRBJ1-5, with TRBD1 as a possible D gene (6 bases). Germline V CDR1 and CDR2: MNHEY, SMNVEV (reference sequence). This CDR3 region has 12 residues. The V end was cut by 8 bases, the J end by 7 bases, with 12 bases between. The CDR3 here is CASWTVLQPQHF. The CDR3 nucleotides are TGTGCCAGCTGGACAGTTCTGCAGCCCCAGCATTTT.

This clone appeared a single time. This chain joins TRBV27 and TRBJ1-2, with TRBD1 as a possible D gene (6 bases). The length of the CDR3 is 15 residues. V gave up 5 bases and J gave up 3 bases, with 16 bases separating them. Germline V gives CDR1 MNHEY, CDR2 SMNVEV (reference sequence). The DNA of the CDR3 is TGTGCCAGCAGTCATTCACAGGGTTTGGACTATGGCTACACCTTC. Translating it yields CASSHSQGLDYGYTF.

This chain links TRBV9 with TRBJ1-2, with a tentative D call TRBD1 (6 bases). From germline, CDR1 is SGDLS and CDR2 YYNGEE. Trimming took off 7 bases at V and 6 bases at J, with 16 bases between the two ends. This CDR3 has 13 residues. The DNA of the CDR3 is TGTGCCAGCGGAGTCGGGGGGGCCCATGGCTACACCTTC. It specifies CASGVGGAHGYTF.